The clone carrying this T cell receptor beta chain was detected ten times or more. Its antigen is currently unknown. This CDR3 is 12 amino acids long. CDR1 and CDR2 from the germline V gene are SEHNR and FQNEAQ (reference sequence). Trimming stripped 5 bases from V and 6 bases from J, with 10 bases between. Each CDR3 protein gets one entry after TCRdb re-called the 5' RACE reads with MiXCR. Seen here are about 220,000 distinct CDR3 sequences, 18% observed once, and the top ten hold 42%. The sample belongs to a study of CD8 T cells in ankylosing spondylitis. Points from the study as a whole: Reports say disease-linked clones showed up significantly more in matched ankylosing spondylitis synovial fluid. Ankylosing spondylitis blood appeared to carry a characteristic TCR beta motif of several highly homologous variants.

The sequencing sample was made of blood, either unsorted or a sorted T cell fraction (not recorded which). The chain uses TRBV7-9 and TRBJ1-1; a weak D match, TRBD1 (6 bases). The clonotype comes from a male donor with ankylosing spondylitis. The CDR3 loop reads CASSPGGPEAFF. The CDR3 nucleotides read TGTGCCAGCAGCCCCGGGGGCCCTGAAGCTTTCTTT.